What follows is one T cell receptor beta chain and its context. What it binds is unknown. The data belong to a study of cytomegalovirus exposure and HLA in healthy donors. Across the whole study: Among 150 million to 200 million T cells, an earlier analysis found around 100 million unique TCR beta sequences. Study-level findings and limits: The investigators catalogued 164 TCR beta chains as cytomegalovirus-associated. HLA allele associations emerged for about 16,000 TCR beta sequences in a later analysis, at 0.05 false discovery rate.

This CDR3 comprises 16 residues. CDR1 and CDR2 from the germline V gene are MDHEN and SYDVKM. Trimming took off 4 bases at V and 8 bases at J, with 18 bases between the two ends. PCR amplification relied on 60 Vbeta primers (plus 13 Jbeta primers). Only in-frame clones appear in the TCRdb table, and some are missing; sequencing was by immunoSEQ multiplex PCR. The sample lists fewer than 200,000 clones, about 80% seen once, with around 2.2% in the top ten. The chain has TRBV28 and TRBJ1-6; tentatively, D is TRBD1 (6 bases). The sequence came from a woman between 25 and 40 years old in good health and CMV-seronegative. Sequenced sample: PBMCs. CDR3 nucleotides: TGTGCCAGCAGTTCTCTCCGAGGACAGATTTATTCACCCCTCCACTTT. It specifies CASSSLRGQIYSPLHF.